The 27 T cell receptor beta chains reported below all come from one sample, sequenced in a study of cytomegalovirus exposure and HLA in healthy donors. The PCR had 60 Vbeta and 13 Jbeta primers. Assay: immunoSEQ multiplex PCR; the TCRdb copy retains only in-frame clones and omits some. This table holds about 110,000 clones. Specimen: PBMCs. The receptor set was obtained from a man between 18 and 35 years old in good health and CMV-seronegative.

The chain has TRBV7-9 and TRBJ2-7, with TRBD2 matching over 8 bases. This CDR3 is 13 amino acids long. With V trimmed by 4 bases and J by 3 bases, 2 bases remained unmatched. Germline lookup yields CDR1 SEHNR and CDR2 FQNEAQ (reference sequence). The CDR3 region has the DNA TGTGCCAGCAGCTCGGGACTAGTCTACGAGCAGTACTTC. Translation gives CASSSGLVYEQYF.

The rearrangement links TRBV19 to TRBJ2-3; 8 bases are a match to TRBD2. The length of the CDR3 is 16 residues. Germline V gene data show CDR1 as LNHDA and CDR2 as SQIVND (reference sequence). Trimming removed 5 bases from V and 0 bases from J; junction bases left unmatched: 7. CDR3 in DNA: TGTGCCAGTAGTCTTTTTACTAGCGGTAGCACAGATACGCAGTATTTT. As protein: CASSLFTSGSTDTQYF. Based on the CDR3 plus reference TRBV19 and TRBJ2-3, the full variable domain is DGGITQSPKYLFRKEGQNVTLSCEQNLNHDAMYWYRQDPGQGLRLIYYSQIVNDFQKGDIAEGYSVSREKKESFPLTVTSAQKNPTAFYLCASSLFTSGSTDTQYFGPGTRLTVL.

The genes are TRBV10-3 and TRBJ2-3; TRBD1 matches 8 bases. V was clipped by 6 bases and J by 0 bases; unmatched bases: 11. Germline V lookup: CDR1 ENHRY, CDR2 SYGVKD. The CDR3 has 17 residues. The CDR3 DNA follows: TGTGCCATCAGCGGAGGCCTACAGGGGGGTAGCACAGATACGCAGTATTTT. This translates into CAISGGLQGGSTDTQYF.

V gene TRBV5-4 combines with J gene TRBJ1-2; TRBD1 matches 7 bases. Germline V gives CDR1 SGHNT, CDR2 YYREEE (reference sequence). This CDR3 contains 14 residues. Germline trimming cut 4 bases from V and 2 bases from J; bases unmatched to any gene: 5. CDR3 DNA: TGTGCCAGCAGCCTTCCAGGGGGGAACTATGGCTACACCTTC. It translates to CASSLPGGNYGYTF.

CDR3 region: CASSRGQYSNQPQHF. Here the CDR3 DNA reads TGTGCCAGCAGCCGGGGACAATATAGCAATCAGCCCCAGCATTTT. This chain connects TRBV5-8 to TRBJ1-5; D may be TRBD1 (6 bases). Trimming pared 4 bases from V and 0 bases from J, leaving 11 bases between. Per germline, CDR1 SGHTS and CDR2 YDEGEE. This CDR3 comprises 15 residues. The complete variable domain, with remaining parts taken from reference TRBV5-8 and TRBJ1-5, reads EAGVTQSPTHLIKTRGQQATLRCSPISGHTSVYWYQQALGLGLQFLLWYDEGEERNRGNFPPRFSGRQFPNYSSELNVNALELEDSALYLCASSRGQYSNQPQHFGDGTRLSIL.

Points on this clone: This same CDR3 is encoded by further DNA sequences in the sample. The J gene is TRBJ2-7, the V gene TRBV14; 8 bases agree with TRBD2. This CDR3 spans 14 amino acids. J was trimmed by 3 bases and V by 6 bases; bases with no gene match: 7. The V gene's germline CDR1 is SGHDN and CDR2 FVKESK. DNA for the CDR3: TGTGCCAGCAGTCGCAGCGGGAGTGGCTACGAGCAGTACTTC. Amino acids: CASSRSGSGYEQYF.

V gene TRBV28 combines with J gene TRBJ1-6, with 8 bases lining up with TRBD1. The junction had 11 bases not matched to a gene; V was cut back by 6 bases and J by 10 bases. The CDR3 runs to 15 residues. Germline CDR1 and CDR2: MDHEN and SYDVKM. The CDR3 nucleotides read TGTGCCAGCAGCACCCCCGGGACAGGAGGGTCACCCCTCCACTTT. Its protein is CASSTPGTGGSPLHF. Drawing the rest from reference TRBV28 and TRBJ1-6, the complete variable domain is DVKVTQSSRYLVKRTGEKVFLECVQDMDHENMFWYRQDPGLGLRLIYFSYDVKMKEKGDIPEGYSVSREKKERFSLILESASTNQTSMYLCASSTPGTGGSPLHFGNGTRLTVT.

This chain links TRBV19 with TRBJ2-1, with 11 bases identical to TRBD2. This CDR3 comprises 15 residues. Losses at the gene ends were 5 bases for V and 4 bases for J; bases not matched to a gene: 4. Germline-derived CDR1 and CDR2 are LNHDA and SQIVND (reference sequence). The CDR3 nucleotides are TGTGCCAGTAGTCCGGGACTAGCGGATTACAATGAGCAGTTCTTC. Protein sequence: CASSPGLADYNEQFF.

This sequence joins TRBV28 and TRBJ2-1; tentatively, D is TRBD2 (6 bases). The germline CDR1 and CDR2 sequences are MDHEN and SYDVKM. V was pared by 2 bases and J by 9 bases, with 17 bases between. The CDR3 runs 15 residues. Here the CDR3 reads CASSLGTPRGSEQFF. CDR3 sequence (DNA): TGTGCCAGCAGTTTAGGTACGCCCCGGGGGAGTGAGCAGTTCTTC.

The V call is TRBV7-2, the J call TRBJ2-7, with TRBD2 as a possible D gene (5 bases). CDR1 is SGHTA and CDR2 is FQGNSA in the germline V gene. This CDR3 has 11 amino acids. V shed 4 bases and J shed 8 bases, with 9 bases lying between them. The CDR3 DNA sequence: TGTGCCAGCAGCTCGTCTAGCAAGCAGTACTTC. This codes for CASSSSSKQYF.

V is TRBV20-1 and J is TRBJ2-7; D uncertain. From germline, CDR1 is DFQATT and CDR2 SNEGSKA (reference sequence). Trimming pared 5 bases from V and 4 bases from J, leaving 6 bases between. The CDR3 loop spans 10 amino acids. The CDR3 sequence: CSALEYEQYF. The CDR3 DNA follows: TGCAGTGCTCTGGAGTACGAGCAGTACTTC.

The CDR3 nucleotides are TGTGCCAGCTCAACATATGACAGGGTGGGTGGCTACACCTTC. This encodes CASSTYDRVGGYTF. The chain links TRBV6-5 to TRBJ1-2, with 7 bases fitting TRBD1. The CDR3 is 14 residues long. The germline V gene has CDR1 MNHEY and CDR2 SVGAGI. The V and J ends lost 8 bases and 7 bases, in that order; junction bases with no gene match: 13.

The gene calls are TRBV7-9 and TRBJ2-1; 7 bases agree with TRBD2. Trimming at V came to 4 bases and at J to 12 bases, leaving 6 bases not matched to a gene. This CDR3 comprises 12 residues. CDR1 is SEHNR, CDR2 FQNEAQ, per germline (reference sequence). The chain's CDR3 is CASSWGGPWQFF. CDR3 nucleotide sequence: TGTGCCAGCAGCTGGGGAGGGCCTTGGCAGTTCTTC. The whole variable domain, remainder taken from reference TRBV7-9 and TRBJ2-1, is DTGVSQNPRHKITKRGQNVTFRCDPISEHNRLYWYRQTLGQGPEFLTYFQNEAQLEKSRLLSDRFSAERPKGSFSTLEIQRTEQGDSAMYLCASSWGGPWQFFGPGTRLTVL.

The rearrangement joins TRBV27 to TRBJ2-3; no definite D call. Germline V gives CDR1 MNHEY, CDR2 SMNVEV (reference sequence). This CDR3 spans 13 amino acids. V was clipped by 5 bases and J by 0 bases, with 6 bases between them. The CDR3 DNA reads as TGTGCCAGCAGTACACACAGCACAGATACGCAGTATTTT. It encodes CASSTHSTDTQYF.

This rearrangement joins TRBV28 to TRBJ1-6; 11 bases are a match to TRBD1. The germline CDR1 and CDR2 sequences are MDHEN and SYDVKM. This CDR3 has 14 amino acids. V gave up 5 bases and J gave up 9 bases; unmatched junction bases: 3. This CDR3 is CASSRGQGVSPLHF. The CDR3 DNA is TGTGCCAGCAGTCGGGGACAGGGGGTTTCACCCCTCCACTTT.

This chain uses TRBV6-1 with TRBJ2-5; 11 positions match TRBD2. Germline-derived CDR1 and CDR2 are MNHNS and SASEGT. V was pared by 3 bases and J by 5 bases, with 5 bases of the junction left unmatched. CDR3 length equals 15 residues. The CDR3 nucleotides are TGTGCCAGCAGTGAGCTAGCGGGGGGCCCCGAGACCCAGTACTTC. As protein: CASSELAGGPETQYF.

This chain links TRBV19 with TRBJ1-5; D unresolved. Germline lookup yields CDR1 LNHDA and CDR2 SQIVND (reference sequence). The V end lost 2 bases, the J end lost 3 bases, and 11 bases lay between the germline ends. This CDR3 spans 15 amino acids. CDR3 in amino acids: CASSIIAGYNQPQHF. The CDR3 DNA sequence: TGTGCCAGTAGTATAATCGCAGGTTACAATCAGCCCCAGCATTTT.

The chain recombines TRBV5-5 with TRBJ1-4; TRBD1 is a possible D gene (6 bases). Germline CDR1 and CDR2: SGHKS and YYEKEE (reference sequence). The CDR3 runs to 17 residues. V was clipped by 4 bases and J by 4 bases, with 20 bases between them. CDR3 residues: CASSPLPKTGVNEKLFF. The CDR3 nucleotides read TGTGCCAGCAGCCCCCTTCCCAAGACAGGCGTTAATGAAAAACTGTTTTTT. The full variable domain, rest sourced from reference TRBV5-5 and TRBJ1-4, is DAGVTQSPTHLIKTRGQQVTLRCSPISGHKSVSWYQQVLGQGPQFIFQYYEKEERGRGNFPDRFSARQFPNYSSELNVNALLLGDSALYLCASSPLPKTGVNEKLFFGSGTQLSVL.

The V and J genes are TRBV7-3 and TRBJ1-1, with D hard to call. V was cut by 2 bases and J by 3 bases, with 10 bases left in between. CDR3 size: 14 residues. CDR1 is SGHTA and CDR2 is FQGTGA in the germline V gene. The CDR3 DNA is TGTGCCAGCAGCTTACGCGGGGATCACACTGAAGCTTTCTTT. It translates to CASSLRGDHTEAFF.

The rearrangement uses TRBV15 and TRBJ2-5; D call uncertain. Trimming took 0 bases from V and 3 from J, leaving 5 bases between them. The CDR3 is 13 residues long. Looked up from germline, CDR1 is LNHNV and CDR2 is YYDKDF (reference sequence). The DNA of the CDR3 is TGTGCCACCAGCAGAGACTATAAAGAGACCCAGTACTTC. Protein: CATSRDYKETQYF. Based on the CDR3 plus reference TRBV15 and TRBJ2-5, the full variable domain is DAMVIQNPRYQVTQFGKPVTLSCSQTLNHNVMYWYQQKSSQAPKLLFHYYDKDFNNEADTPDNFQSRRPNTSFCFLDIRSPGLGDTAMYLCATSRDYKETQYFGPGTRLLVL.

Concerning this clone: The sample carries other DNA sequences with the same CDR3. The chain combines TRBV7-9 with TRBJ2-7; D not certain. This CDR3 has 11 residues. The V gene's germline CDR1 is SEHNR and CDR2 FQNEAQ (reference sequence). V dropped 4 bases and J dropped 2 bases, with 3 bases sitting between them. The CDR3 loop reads CASSSTYEQYF. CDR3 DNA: TGTGCCAGCAGCTCTACCTACGAGCAGTACTTC.

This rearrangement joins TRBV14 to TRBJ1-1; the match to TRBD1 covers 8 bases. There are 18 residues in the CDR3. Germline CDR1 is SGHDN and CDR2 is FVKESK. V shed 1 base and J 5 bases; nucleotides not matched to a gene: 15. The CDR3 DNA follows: TGTGCCAGCAGCCAAGGGGCAGAAGGAGGACAGGGCAGAACTGAAGCTTTCTTT. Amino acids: CASSQGAEGGQGRTEAFF.

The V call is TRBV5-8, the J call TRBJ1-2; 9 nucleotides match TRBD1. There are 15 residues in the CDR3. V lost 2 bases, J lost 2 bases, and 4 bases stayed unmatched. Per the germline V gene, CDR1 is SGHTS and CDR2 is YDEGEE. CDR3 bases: TGTGCCAGCAGCTTTCCCGGGACAGGGAACTATGGCTACACCTTC. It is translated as CASSFPGTGNYGYTF.

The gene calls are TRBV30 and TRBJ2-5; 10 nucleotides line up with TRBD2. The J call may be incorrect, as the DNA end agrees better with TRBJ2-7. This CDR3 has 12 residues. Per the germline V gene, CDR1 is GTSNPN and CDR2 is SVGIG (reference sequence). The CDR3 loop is CASSGGAYEQYF. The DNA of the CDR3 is TGTGCCTCCAGCGGGGGGGCCTACGAGCAGTACTTC.

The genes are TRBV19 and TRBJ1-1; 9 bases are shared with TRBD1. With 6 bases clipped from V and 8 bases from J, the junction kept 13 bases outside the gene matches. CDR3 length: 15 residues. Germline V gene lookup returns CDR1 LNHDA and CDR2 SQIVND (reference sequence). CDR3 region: CASRPRDRELTEAFF. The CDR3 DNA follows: TGTGCCAGTAGGCCCCGGGACAGGGAATTGACCGAAGCTTTCTTT.

As DNA, the CDR3 is TGCGCCAGCAGCACCCTAGGGACTAGCGGTTCGTTAGGGACCCAGTACTTC. It translates to CASSTLGTSGSLGTQYF. V is TRBV5-1 and J is TRBJ2-5, with TRBD2 matching 11 bases. The CDR3 totals 17 residues. The V and J ends lost 4 bases and 7 bases, in that order; junction bases with no gene match: 15. Germline CDR1 SGHRS, CDR2 YFSETQ.

This CDR3 reads CASSLAESDTQYF. The CDR3 DNA reads TGTGCCAGCAGCTTAGCCGAGTCAGATACGCAGTATTTT. V is TRBV11-2 and J is TRBJ2-3; D ambiguous. Trimming stripped 1 base from V and 4 bases from J, with 6 bases between. Germline-derived CDR1 and CDR2 are SGHAT and FQNNGV. This CDR3 is 13 amino acids long.